Presented here are 6 T cell receptor beta chains from one specimen sequenced in a study of CD8 T cells in ankylosing spondylitis. TCRdb fed the 5' RACE reads into MiXCR, producing one record per CDR3 protein. The data hold about 220,000 distinct CDR3 sequences, with 20% to 30% observed a single time. The specimen sequenced was blood, either unsorted or a sorted T cell fraction (not recorded which). These receptors were collected from a male donor with ankylosing spondylitis or in good health (not recorded which).

This clonotype was picked up many times. The V and J genes are TRBV5-1 and TRBJ2-3; 10 bases are a match to TRBD2. The CDR3 extends over 15 amino acids. The trim removed 5 bases at V and 4 bases at J, leaving 7 bases unmatched. The germline gives CDR1 SGHRS, CDR2 YFSETQ. CDR3 protein: CASRTSSGSADTQYF. CDR3 bases: TGCGCCAGCAGAACCTCTAGCGGGAGTGCAGATACGCAGTATTTT.

This chain links TRBV7-3 with TRBJ2-5; D not certain. Germline V gives CDR1 SGHTA, CDR2 FQGTGA. The CDR3 is made up of 14 amino acids. V was shortened by 5 bases and J by 5 bases, with 15 bases between the two germline ends. The CDR3 here is CASSPPGRGETQYF. The CDR3 DNA reads as TGTGCCAGCAGCCCCCCCGGTCGTGGGGAGACCCAGTACTTC.

The chain combines TRBV6-2 or TRBV6-3 with TRBJ1-3, with 7 positions matching TRBD1. CDR3 length equals 19 residues. The trim removed 6 bases at V and 0 bases at J, leaving 17 bases unmatched. The germline CDR1 and CDR2 sequences are MNHEY and SVGEGT. CDR3 sequence (DNA): TGTGCCAGCAGAGCCATTAAGGGACAGACGAAACTCTCTGGAAACACCATATATTTT. Protein sequence: CASRAIKGQTKLSGNTIYF.

The chain couples TRBV20-1 to TRBJ1-4; a possible D gene is TRBD1 (6 bases). The CDR3 runs to 14 residues. Trimming shortened V by 3 bases and J by 7 bases, and 15 bases separated the two germline ends. Germline CDR1 reads DFQATT; CDR2 reads SNEGSKA (reference sequence). Written as DNA, the CDR3 is TGCAGTGCTAGCCGAGGACAGCCACCTGAAAAACTGTTTTTT. Encoded protein: CSASRGQPPEKLFF.

This clonotype was found many times. The chain carries TRBV7-2 and TRBJ1-5; D not certain. The germline gives CDR1 SGHTA, CDR2 FQGNSA. CDR3 length: 15 amino acids. V was pared by 1 base and J by 3 bases, with 10 bases between. In DNA, the CDR3 is TGTGCCAGCAGCTTAGTGGGAGGGAACAATCAGCCCCAGCATTTT. Translated, it gives CASSLVGGNNQPQHF.

This clonotype was detected ten times or more. In DNA form, the CDR3 reads TGTGCCCCCACCAGCCTGGGCAGGCAAGAGACCCAGTACTTC. Protein sequence: CAPTSLGRQETQYF. V gene TRBV12-3 or TRBV12-4 combines with J gene TRBJ2-5; D not certain. Trimming took 11 bases from V and 2 from J, leaving 18 bases between them. This CDR3 has 14 residues.